The clone carrying this TCR beta chain has only one observation. Antigen specificity is unknown. Assay used: immunoSEQ multiplex PCR; TCRdb lists only in-frame clones, some missing. The sample includes some 69,000 clones, just over 90% of them seen just once. Per germline, CDR1 SGHTA and CDR2 FQGTGA. This CDR3 comprises 14 residues. J was trimmed by 3 bases and V by 5 bases; bases with no gene match: 7. This record belongs to a study of stem cell transplantation in POMP-related autoinflammatory disease. Study-level findings and limits: Across all analyzed T-cell subsets, patients with PRAID tended toward reduced diversity and increased clonality.

The TCR originated in a human patient with POMP-related autoinflammation and immune dysregulation (PRAID). Some T cells may be graft donor cells. This specimen consisted of CD4+ T cells from PBMCs, obtained after stem cell transplantation. This rearrangement joins TRBV7-3 to TRBJ2-7, with 7 bases aligning to TRBD2. CDR3 nucleotides: TGTGCCAGCAGCCTACGTGGGAGGGGCTACGAGCAGTACTTC. Protein: CASSLRGRGYEQYF.